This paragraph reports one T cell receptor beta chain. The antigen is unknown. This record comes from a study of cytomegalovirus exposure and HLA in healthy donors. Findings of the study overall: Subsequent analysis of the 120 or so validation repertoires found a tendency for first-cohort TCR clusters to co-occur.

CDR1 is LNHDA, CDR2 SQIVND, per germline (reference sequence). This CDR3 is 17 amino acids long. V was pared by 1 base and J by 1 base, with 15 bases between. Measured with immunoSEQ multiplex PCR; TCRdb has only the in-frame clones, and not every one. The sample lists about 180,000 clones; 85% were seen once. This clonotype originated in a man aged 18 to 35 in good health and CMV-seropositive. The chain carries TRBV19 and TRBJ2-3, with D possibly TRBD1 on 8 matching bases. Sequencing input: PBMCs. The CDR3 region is CASSIVGGTGRTDTQYF. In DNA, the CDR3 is TGTGCCAGTAGTATAGTGGGAGGGACAGGCCGCACAGATACGCAGTATTTT.